Listed here are 2 T cell receptor beta chains from one sample, sequenced in a study of blood T cell repertoires in COVID-19 (dated by TCRdb to the early 2020s). The protocol used for the library was the immunoSEQ multiplex PCR assay. TCRdb provides this immuneACCESS table in a form limited to in-frame rearrangements. Some clones are lacking; in checked studies, under half of them reflect an unresolved V gene, and why the rest are absent is not known. For this sample there are some 290,000 clones; 89% appear just once. The top ten clones comprise over 9% of the sample. The sample was PBMCs or T cells enriched from blood (not recorded which). The source is a woman under 40 who had recovered from COVID-19.

In nucleotides, the CDR3 is TGTGCCAGCAGCAGGGGACTAGACCCCCACGAGCAGTACTTC. Translated: CASSRGLDPHEQYF. The chain links TRBV7-2 to TRBJ2-7; 8 bases are a match to TRBD2. Looked up from germline, CDR1 is SGHTA and CDR2 is FQGNSA. After removal of 5 bases from V and 5 bases from J, the junction contained 8 bases not matched to a gene. The CDR3 covers 14 residues.

About this clone: An end of the junction does not agree with germline; a read error may underlie this. This chain connects TRBV18 to TRBJ2-2; 7 nucleotides match TRBD2. Per the germline V gene, CDR1 is KGHSH and CDR2 is LQKENI. CDR3 length: 15 residues. The CDR3 coding sequence is TGTGCCAGCTCACCGTCTTTTGGGAGGGCCGGCGAGCTGTTTTTT. Translated, it gives CASSPSFGRAGELFF.